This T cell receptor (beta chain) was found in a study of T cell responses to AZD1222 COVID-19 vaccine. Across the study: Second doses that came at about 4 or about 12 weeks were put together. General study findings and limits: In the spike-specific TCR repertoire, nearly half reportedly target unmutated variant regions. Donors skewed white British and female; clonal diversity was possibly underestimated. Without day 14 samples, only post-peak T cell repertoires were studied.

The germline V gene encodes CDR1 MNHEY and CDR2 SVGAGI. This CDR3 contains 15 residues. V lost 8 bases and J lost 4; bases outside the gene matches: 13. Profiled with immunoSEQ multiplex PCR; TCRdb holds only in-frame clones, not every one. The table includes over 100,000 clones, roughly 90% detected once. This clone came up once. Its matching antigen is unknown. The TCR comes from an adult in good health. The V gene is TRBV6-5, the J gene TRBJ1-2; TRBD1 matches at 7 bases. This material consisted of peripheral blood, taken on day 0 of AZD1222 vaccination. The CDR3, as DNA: TGTGCCAGCCTGGGCCGGGACAGCCGTCGCTATGGCTACACCTTC. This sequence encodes CASLGRDSRRYGYTF.